Listed below are T cell receptor beta chains from one sample, sequenced in a study of response to subunit inactivated influenza vaccine. MiXCR, applied by TCRdb to the RT-PCR reads, yields one record per CDR3 protein. This sample carries approximately 300,000 distinct CDR3 sequences, about 20% of them seen once, and the ten largest clones take under 13%. The sequencing used PBMCs from blood, collected less than 22 months after vaccination. Receptor source: a man aged 50-75 years who received an inactivated influenza vaccine. Both conserved end residues are part of each CDR3. Fields, in order: clone size, V gene, J gene, D gene, CDR3 protein, CDR3 DNA. The D gene is left open where the match is weak. For some rows the clone size is stated as once, few or many, or as a class when expanded; others skip it.

few	TRBV6-5	TRBJ2-5	-	CASSYRTAGETQYF	TGTGCCAGCAGTTACCGGACAGCGGGGGAGACCCAGTACTTC
many	TRBV28	TRBJ2-5	TRBD1	CASSFPGTFRQGAETQYF	TGTGCCAGCAGTTTTCCCGGTACTTTCAGACAGGGGGCAGAGACCCAGTACTTC
-	TRBV12-3/TRBV12-4	TRBJ2-7	TRBD2	CASSLGGTSGVRSGEQYF	TGTGCCAGCAGTTTAGGAGGGACTAGCGGGGTACGTTCGGGCGAGCAGTACTTC
few	TRBV20-1	TRBJ1-2	-	CSARGDTPHGYTF	TGCAGTGCTAGAGGGGACACTCCCCATGGCTACACCTTC
few	TRBV20-1	TRBJ1-5	TRBD1	CSARDPRQGRNQPQHF	TGCAGTGCTAGAGATCCTAGACAGGGCCGCAATCAGCCCCAGCATTTT
few	TRBV4-3	TRBJ1-1	-	CASSRGRLNTEAFF	TGCGCCAGCAGCAGGGGACGGTTGAACACTGAAGCTTTCTTT
-	TRBV10-1	TRBJ1-1	-	CASSESNTEAFF	TGCGCCAGCAGTGAGTCCAACACTGAAGCTTTCTTT
few	TRBV7-2	TRBJ1-6	-	CASSSRTDSPLHF	TGTGCCAGCAGCTCCCGGACCGATTCACCCCTCCACTTT
few	TRBV7-2	TRBJ2-3	TRBD2	CASSPRVGGRAWDTQYF	TGTGCCAGCAGCCCCCGTGTAGGCGGGAGGGCCTGGGATACGCAGTATTTT
-	TRBV9	TRBJ1-1	-	CASSADQGSNTEAFF	TGTGCCAGCAGCGCCGACCAGGGTTCGAACACTGAAGCTTTCTTT
-	TRBV12-3/TRBV12-4	TRBJ2-6	TRBD1	CASSYRDRGANVLTF	TGTGCCAGCAGTTACCGGGACAGGGGGGCCAACGTCCTGACTTTC
-	TRBV6-1	TRBJ1-2	-	CASTEGSAGDGGYTF	TGTGCCAGCACCGAAGGGTCGGCCGGAGATGGGGGCTACACCTTC
-	TRBV10-3	TRBJ1-2	-	CAISESTGRQSYGYTF	TGTGCCATCAGTGAGTCGACGGGAAGACAATCTTATGGCTACACCTTC
-	TRBV7-2	TRBJ1-2	TRBD1	CASSFPDRGRVYTF	TGTGCCAGCAGCTTCCCGGACAGGGGGCGTGTCTACACCTTC
-	TRBV4-3	TRBJ1-4	-	CASSQRHGRQRIEKLFF	TGCGCCAGCAGCCAGAGACACGGGAGGCAGAGGATCGAAAAACTGTTTTTT
few	TRBV7-2	TRBJ1-5	TRBD1	CASSLGQGLAQPQHF	TGTGCCAGCAGCTTAGGACAGGGTTTGGCTCAGCCCCAGCATTTT
few	TRBV6-5	TRBJ1-6	TRBD1	CASSYPTTGFPNSPLHF	TGTGCCAGCAGTTACCCCACGACAGGGTTTCCTAATTCACCCCTCCACTTT